This T cell receptor beta chain appears in the sequencing data of a study of blood T cell repertoires in COVID-19. Clones were read by immunoSEQ multiplex PCR, and TCRdb kept only the in-frame ones, dropping some. The profile shows approximately 500,000 clones, approximately 88% of them singletons. The CDR3 loop spans 14 amino acids. The junction had 7 bases not matched to a gene; V was cut back by 4 bases and J by 5 bases. In germline, CDR1 is SGHRS, CDR2 YFSETQ. This chain uses TRBV5-1 with TRBJ1-1; 8 bases are a match to TRBD1. The receptor comes from a woman aged 45-60 years with COVID-19, enrolled during active disease. Sequencing was carried out using peripheral blood. CDR3 region: CASSPLQGGTEAFF. In nucleotides, the CDR3 is TGCGCCAGCAGCCCGTTACAGGGGGGGACTGAAGCTTTCTTT.